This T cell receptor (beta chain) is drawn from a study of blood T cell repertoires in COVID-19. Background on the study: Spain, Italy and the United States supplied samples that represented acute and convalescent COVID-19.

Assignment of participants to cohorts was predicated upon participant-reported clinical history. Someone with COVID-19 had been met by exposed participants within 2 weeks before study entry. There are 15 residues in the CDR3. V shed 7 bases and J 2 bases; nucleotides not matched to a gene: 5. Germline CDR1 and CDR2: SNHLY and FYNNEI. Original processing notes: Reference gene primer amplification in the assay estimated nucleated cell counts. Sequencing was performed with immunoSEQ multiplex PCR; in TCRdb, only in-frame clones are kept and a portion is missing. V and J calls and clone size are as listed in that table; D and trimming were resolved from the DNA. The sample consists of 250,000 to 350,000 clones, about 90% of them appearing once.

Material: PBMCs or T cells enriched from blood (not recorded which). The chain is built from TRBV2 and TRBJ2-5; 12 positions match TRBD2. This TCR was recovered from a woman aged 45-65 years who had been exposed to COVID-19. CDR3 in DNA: TGTGCCAGCACGACTAGCGGGGGAGATCAAGAGACCCAGTACTTC. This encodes CASTTSGGDQETQYF.